This TCR beta chain was sequenced during a study of OX40 agonist ivuxolimab in advanced cancers. CDR1 is MNHNY and CDR2 is SVGAGI in the germline V gene (reference sequence). This CDR3 has 12 residues. The germline V and J ends were trimmed by 8 bases and 3 bases, with 8 bases remaining between them. The repertoire was sequenced with immunoSEQ multiplex PCR; TCRdb's copy has only in-frame clones and lacks some. The sample includes under 55,000 clones, 82% of them seen just once. The specimen was CD4+ or CD8+ T cells sorted from blood, collected in a trial of the OX40 agonist ivuxolimab. V and J are TRBV6-6 and TRBJ1-5; D remains ambiguous. This receptor was taken from an adult with an advanced solid tumor such as melanoma, head and neck, liver or kidney cancer. DNA of the CDR3: TGTGCCAGCTCAGTAATCAATCAGCCCCAGCATTTT. It is translated as CASSVINQPQHF.